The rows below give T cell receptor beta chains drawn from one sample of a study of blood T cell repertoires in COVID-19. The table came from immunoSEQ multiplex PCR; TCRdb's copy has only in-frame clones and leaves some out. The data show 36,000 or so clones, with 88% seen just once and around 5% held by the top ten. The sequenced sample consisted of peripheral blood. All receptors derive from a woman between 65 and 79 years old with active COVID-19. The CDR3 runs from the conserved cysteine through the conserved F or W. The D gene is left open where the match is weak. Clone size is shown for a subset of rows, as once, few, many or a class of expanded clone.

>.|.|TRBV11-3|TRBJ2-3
CASSLDGGRTQYF
TGTGCCAGCAGCTTAGATGGGGGCCGGACGCAGTATTTT
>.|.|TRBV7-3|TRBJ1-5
CASLREPQHF
TGTGCCAGCCTCAGGGAGCCCCAGCATTTT
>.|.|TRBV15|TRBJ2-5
CATSSRTAQETQYF
TGTGCCACCAGCAGCCGGACAGCGCAAGAGACCCAGTACTTC
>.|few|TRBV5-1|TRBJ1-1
CASSLADTEAFF
TGCGCCAGCAGCTTGGCAGACACTGAAGCTTTCTTT
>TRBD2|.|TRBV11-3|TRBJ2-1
CASSLDSSGGQSSYNEQFF
TGTGCCAGCAGCTTAGATTCTAGCGGGGGGCAAAGCTCCTACAATGAGCAGTTCTTC
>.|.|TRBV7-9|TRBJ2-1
CASSSFKGPRGEQFF
TGTGCCAGCAGCTCATTCAAGGGGCCTAGGGGCGAGCAGTTCTTC
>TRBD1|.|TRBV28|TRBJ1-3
CASSRLRGLVGNTIYF
TGTGCCAGCAGCCGTCTCAGGGGGCTTGTTGGAAACACCATATATTTT
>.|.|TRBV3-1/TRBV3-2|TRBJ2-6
CASSQDYSGANVLTF
TGTGCCAGCAGCCAAGACTACTCTGGGGCCAACGTCCTGACTTTC
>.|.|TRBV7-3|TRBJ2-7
CASSVTGDRGYEQYF
TGTGCCAGCAGCGTTACGGGGGACAGAGGCTACGAGCAGTACTTC
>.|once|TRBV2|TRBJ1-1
CASRQDRGGETEAFF
TGTGCCAGCAGGCAAGACCGGGGGGGGGAGACTGAAGCTTTCTTT
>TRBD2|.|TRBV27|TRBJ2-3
CASSLAGGITDTQYF
TGTGCCAGCAGTTTGGCGGGGGGCATTACAGATACGCAGTATTTT
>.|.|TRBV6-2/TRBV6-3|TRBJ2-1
CASSRGYNEQFF
TGTGCCAGCAGTCGAGGATACAATGAGCAGTTCTTC
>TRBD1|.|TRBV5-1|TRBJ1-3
CASSQGQASGNTIYF
TGCGCCAGCAGTCAGGGACAGGCCTCCGGAAACACCATATATTTT
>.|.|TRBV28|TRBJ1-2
CASSTGGGYYGYTF
TGTGCCAGCAGTACCGGAGGTGGGTACTATGGCTACACCTTC
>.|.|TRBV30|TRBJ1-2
CAWSVQGISGYTF
TGTGCCTGGAGTGTCCAGGGTATCTCTGGCTACACCTTC
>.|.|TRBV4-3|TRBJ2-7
CASSQDRYEQYF
TGCGCCAGCAGCCAAGACCGCTACGAGCAGTACTTC
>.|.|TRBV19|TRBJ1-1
CASSIVPGADTEAFF
TGTGCCAGTAGTATAGTTCCAGGGGCGGACACTGAAGCTTTCTTT
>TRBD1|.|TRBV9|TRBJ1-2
CASSIGQEANYGYTF
TGTGCCAGCAGCATCGGACAGGAAGCTAACTATGGCTACACCTTC
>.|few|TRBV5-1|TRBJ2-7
CASSLVQYEQYF
TGCGCCAGCAGCTTGGTTCAATACGAGCAGTACTTC
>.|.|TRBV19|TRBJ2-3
CASSTPDYSPDTQYF
TGTGCCAGTAGTACCCCAGACTATTCCCCAGATACGCAGTATTTT
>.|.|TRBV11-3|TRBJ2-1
CASSFGGEYNEQFF
TGTGCCAGCAGCTTCGGCGGGGAGTACAATGAGCAGTTCTTC
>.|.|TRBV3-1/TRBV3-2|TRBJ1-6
CASSDNSMRGELHF
TGTGCCAGCAGCGACAACTCCATGCGGGGGGAACTCCACTTT
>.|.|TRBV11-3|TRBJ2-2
CASSTRGLGITGELFF
TGTGCCAGCAGCACCCGCGGGCTAGGGATCACCGGGGAGCTGTTTTTT
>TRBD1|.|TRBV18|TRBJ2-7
CASSPRHPGQGTYEQYF
TGTGCCAGCTCACCACGCCACCCGGGACAGGGCACCTACGAGCAGTACTTC
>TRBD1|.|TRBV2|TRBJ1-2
CASSAEQGAGYTF
TGTGCCAGCAGTGCAGAACAGGGGGCGGGCTACACCTTC
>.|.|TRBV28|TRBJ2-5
CASSPGQSPETQYF
TGTGCCAGCAGCCCCGGACAGTCTCCCGAGACCCAGTACTTC
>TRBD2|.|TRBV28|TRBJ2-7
CASSPRGTMNDEQYF
TGTGCCAGCAGTCCCCGGGGGACTATGAACGACGAGCAGTACTTC
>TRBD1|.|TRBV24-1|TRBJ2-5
CATSAGSTGGMETQYF
TGTGCCACCAGTGCGGGATCGACAGGGGGAATGGAGACCCAGTACTTC
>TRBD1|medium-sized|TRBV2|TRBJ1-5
CASDRGHNQPQHF
TGTGCCAGCGACAGGGGACACAATCAGCCCCAGCATTTT
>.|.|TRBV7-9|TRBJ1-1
CASSLAGGRTEAFF
TGTGCCAGCAGCTTAGCCGGGGGTAGGACTGAAGCTTTCTTT
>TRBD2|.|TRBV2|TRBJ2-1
CASKSSGANEQFF
TGTGCCAGCAAGTCTAGCGGGGCAAATGAGCAGTTCTTC
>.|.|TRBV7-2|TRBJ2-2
CASSSYSSGELFF
TGTGCCAGCAGCTCATACAGCAGCGGGGAGCTGTTTTTT